This TCR beta chain was identified during a study of T cell changes during pregnancy in multiple sclerosis. TCRdb keeps only in-frame clones here, not all; method: immunoSEQ multiplex PCR. In the table there are more than 15,000 clones, around 87% of which are singletons. V was shortened by 0 bases and J by 4 bases, with 13 bases between the two germline ends. The CDR3 is 16 residues long. The germline CDR1 and CDR2 sequences are MNHEY and SMNVEV (reference sequence). Sample: CD8+ T cells from peripheral blood mononuclear cells, taken in the third trimester of pregnancy. The chain uses TRBV27 and TRBJ2-1; TRBD2 might be the D (7 bases). This clonotype was sampled from a female donor in good health, enrolled as a control in a pregnancy study. This CDR3 reads CASSLSRGLEYNEQFF. CDR3 nucleotide sequence: TGTGCCAGCAGTTTATCGCGGGGGCTCGAGTACAATGAGCAGTTCTTC.